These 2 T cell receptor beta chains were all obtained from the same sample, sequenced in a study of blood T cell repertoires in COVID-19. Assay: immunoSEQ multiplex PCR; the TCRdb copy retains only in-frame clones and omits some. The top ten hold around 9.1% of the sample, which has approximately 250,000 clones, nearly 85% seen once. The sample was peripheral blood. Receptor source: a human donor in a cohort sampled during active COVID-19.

The CDR3 sequence is CASSSRQINEQFF. The CDR3 DNA sequence: TGTGCCAGCAGCTCTCGACAGATCAATGAGCAGTTCTTC. This sequence joins TRBV7-9 and TRBJ2-1; the D gene is possibly TRBD1 (5 bases). The CDR3 has 13 amino acids. CDR1 and CDR2 (germline): SEHNR, FQNEAQ (reference sequence). V lost 4 bases to trimming and J lost 6 bases, with 10 bases between them. The complete variable domain, with remaining parts taken from reference TRBV7-9 and TRBJ2-1, reads DTGVSQNPRHKITKRGQNVTFRCDPISEHNRLYWYRQTLGQGPEFLTYFQNEAQLEKSRLLSDRFSAERPKGSFSTLEIQRTEQGDSAMYLCASSSRQINEQFFGPGTRLTVL.

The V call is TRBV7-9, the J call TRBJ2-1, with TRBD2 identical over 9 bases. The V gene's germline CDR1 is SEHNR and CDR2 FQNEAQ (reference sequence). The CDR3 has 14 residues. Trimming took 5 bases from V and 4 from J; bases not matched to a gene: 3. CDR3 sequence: CASSLLAGYNEQFF. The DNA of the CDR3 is TGTGCCAGCAGCCTACTAGCGGGTTACAATGAGCAGTTCTTC.